The next 26 T cell receptor beta chains were all read from a single sample in a study of blood T cell repertoires in COVID-19. The method was immunoSEQ multiplex PCR; TCRdb's version includes in-frame clones alone and lacks a portion of them. The data show a few hundred thousand clones, with about 82% seen just once and approximately 13% held by the top ten. The sample consisted of peripheral blood. These receptors came from a man aged 80 or over with acute or convalescent COVID-19.

This clone was seen a single time. The rearrangement joins TRBV15 to TRBJ1-4; 7 bases align to TRBD1. V lost 4 bases, J lost 7 bases, and 9 bases stayed unmatched. From germline, CDR1 is LNHNV and CDR2 YYDKDF (reference sequence). This CDR3 has 15 residues. CDR3 nucleotide sequence: TGTGCCACCAGCAACCCCGGGACAGTTAGTGAAAAACTGTTTTTT. Translated, it gives CATSNPGTVSEKLFF.

This clone has more than one count but fewer than ten. The junction departs from germline at one end; a sequencing error may be responsible. The CDR3 DNA sequence: TGTGCTAGCAGCCCGGCCGGGAGGGTGGATACGCAGTATTTT. It is translated as CASSPAGRVDTQYF. The chain employs TRBV7-7 and TRBJ2-3; the match to TRBD2 covers 8 bases. CDR1 and CDR2 from the germline V gene are SSHAT and FNYEAQ (reference sequence). This CDR3 is built from 14 residues.

The CDR3 sequence is CASSLSGLANLEQYF. CDR3 nucleotides: TGCGCCAGCAGCTTGTCCGGACTAGCCAACCTGGAGCAGTACTTC. The chain has TRBV5-1 and TRBJ2-7; 8 bases agree with TRBD2. The J segment lost 7 bases and the V segment lost 1 base, leaving 10 bases of the junction unmatched. From germline, CDR1 is SGHRS and CDR2 YFSETQ. The CDR3 is 15 residues long.

The sample holds a few counts of this clone. This chain joins TRBV19 and TRBJ1-1, with 10 bases lining up with TRBD1. CDR1 LNHDA and CDR2 SQIVND come from the germline V gene (reference sequence). CDR3 size: 15 residues. V shed 5 bases, J shed 5 bases, and the junction held 8 bases outside the gene matches. The CDR3 region has the DNA TGTGCCAGTAGTTTGTCGACAGGGGGCGGAACTGAAGCTTTCTTT. This gives the protein CASSLSTGGGTEAFF.

The genes are TRBV2 and TRBJ1-5; D is unclear. Germline-derived CDR1 and CDR2 are SNHLY and FYNNEI. The CDR3 sequence is 15 residues long. V was clipped by 1 base and J by 4 bases, with 11 bases between them. The CDR3 DNA sequence: TGTGCCAGCAGTGAAGGGCCACCGGGGAATCAGCCCCAGCATTTT. Amino acid sequence: CASSEGPPGNQPQHF. Drawing the rest from reference TRBV2 and TRBJ1-5, the complete variable domain is EPEVTQTPSHQVTQMGQEVILRCVPISNHLYFYWYRQILGQKVEFLVSFYNNEISEKSEIFDDQFSVERPDGSNFTLKIRSTKLEDSAMYFCASSEGPPGNQPQHFGDGTRLSIL.

This chain uses TRBV28 with TRBJ1-3; 7 bases are shared with TRBD1. CDR1 and CDR2 from the germline V gene are MDHEN and SYDVKM. V lost 7 bases, J lost 1 base, and 7 bases stayed unmatched. The CDR3 spans 15 residues. Here the CDR3 reads CASTNPGQSGNTIYF. CDR3 sequence (DNA): TGTGCCAGCACAAACCCGGGACAGTCTGGAAACACCATATATTTT.

The V call is TRBV9, the J call TRBJ1-4; a possible D gene is TRBD1 (5 bases). The CDR3 loop spans 15 amino acids. Trimming removed 2 bases from V and 4 bases from J, with 12 bases in between. The germline V gene has CDR1 SGDLS and CDR2 YYNGEE. The CDR3 region has the DNA TGTGCCAGCAGCGTGGGGGGGTCGGTTAATGAAAAACTGTTTTTT. Protein sequence: CASSVGGSVNEKLFF.

V usage is TRBV5-1 and J usage is TRBJ2-7; TRBD1 is a possible D gene (5 bases). V lost 5 bases and J lost 3, with 12 bases in between. The CDR3 contains 13 residues. Germline V gives CDR1 SGHRS, CDR2 YFSETQ. CDR3 DNA: TGCGCCAGCAGTCCGGACACATACTACGAGCAGTACTTC. This translates into CASSPDTYYEQYF.

V gene TRBV5-1 combines with J gene TRBJ2-7; 13 bases agree with TRBD2. Germline assignment: CDR1 SGHRS and CDR2 YFSETQ. J lost 3 bases, V lost 4 bases, and 4 bases had no gene match. The CDR3 is 15 amino acids. The CDR3 nucleotides are TGCGCCAGCAGCGCCGGACTAGCGGGAGTCTACGAGCAGTACTTC. It encodes CASSAGLAGVYEQYF. The variable domain in full, with the rest retrieved from reference TRBV5-1 and TRBJ2-7, is KAGVTQTPRYLIKTRGQQVTLSCSPISGHRSVSWYQQTPGQGLQFLFEYFSETQRNKGNFPGRFSGRQFSNSRSEMNVSTLELGDSALYLCASSAGLAGVYEQYFGPGTRLTVT.

In this sample, this clone turned up once. The chain links TRBV12-3 or TRBV12-4 to TRBJ1-2; 7 nucleotides match TRBD1. V was clipped by 3 bases and J by 8 bases; unmatched bases: 6. The CDR3 is 13 residues long. The CDR3 DNA is TGTGCCAGCAGTTTCTGGCAGGGGGGAGGCTACACCTTC. This translates into CASSFWQGGGYTF.

The chain couples TRBV12-3 or TRBV12-4 to TRBJ2-5, with TRBD2 as a possible D gene (6 bases). The CDR3 runs 13 residues. Trimming pared 3 bases from V and 3 bases from J, leaving 8 bases between. The CDR3 sequence: CASSFAGKETQYF. The DNA for the CDR3 is TGTGCCAGCAGTTTTGCGGGAAAAGAGACCCAGTACTTC.

The J gene is TRBJ1-4, the V gene TRBV6-5, with 7 positions matching TRBD1. In germline, CDR1 is MNHEY, CDR2 SVGAGI. The CDR3 totals 14 residues. V shed 9 bases, J shed 4 bases, and the junction held 8 bases outside the gene matches. The CDR3 sequence is CASRRGDSNEKLFF. The CDR3, as DNA: TGTGCCAGTAGAAGAGGGGACAGTAATGAAAAACTGTTTTTT.

The gene calls are TRBV28 and TRBJ2-7; 10 bases are a match to TRBD2. V lost 6 bases and J lost 5; bases outside the gene matches: 10. The V gene's germline CDR1 is MDHEN and CDR2 SYDVKM. CDR3 length equals 15 residues. The CDR3 protein is CASSPLLAGQNEQYF. The CDR3 coding sequence is TGTGCCAGCAGCCCCTTACTAGCGGGACAGAACGAGCAGTACTTC.

J is TRBJ2-5 and V is TRBV12-3 or TRBV12-4; TRBD2 might be the D (5 bases). V gave up 5 bases and J gave up 7 bases, with 11 bases separating them. This CDR3 is built from 12 residues. CDR3 region: CASSPSRGTQYF. Written as DNA, the CDR3 is TGTGCCAGCAGTCCCTCTCGGGGGACCCAGTACTTC.

The rearrangement uses TRBV19 and TRBJ1-1; D gene unclear. Trimming stripped 3 bases from V and 0 bases from J, with 14 bases between. This CDR3 spans 16 amino acids. Germline CDR1 is LNHDA and CDR2 is SQIVND (reference sequence). Here the CDR3 DNA reads TGTGCCAGTAGTATGATCGGGCAGACTATGAACACTGAAGCTTTCTTT. Its translation is CASSMIGQTMNTEAFF.

This chain joins TRBV7-3 and TRBJ2-5; a weak D match, TRBD1 (6 bases). Trimming took 4 bases from V and 2 from J, leaving 14 bases between them. CDR3 size: 15 residues. Germline V gives CDR1 SGHTA, CDR2 FQGTGA. The CDR3 loop reads CASSWGPGQQETQYF. CDR3 coding DNA: TGTGCCAGCAGCTGGGGGCCGGGACAACAAGAGACCCAGTACTTC. The full variable domain, with the rest looked up from reference TRBV7-3 and TRBJ2-5, is GAGVSQTPSNKVTEKGKYVELRCDPISGHTALYWYRQSLGQGPEFLIYFQGTGAADDSGLPNDRFFAVRPEGSVSTLKIQRTERGDSAVYLCASSWGPGQQETQYFGPGTRLLVL.

This clone was seen only a few times. The rearrangement links TRBV11-2 to TRBJ1-1; maybe TRBD1 (6 bases). CDR3 length: 12 residues. Germline V gene lookup returns CDR1 SGHAT and CDR2 FQNNGV. Trimming shortened V by 2 bases and J by 10 bases, and 11 bases separated the two germline ends. CDR3 amino acids: CASSLSTGGAFF. The CDR3 DNA is TGTGCCAGCAGCTTATCGACAGGAGGAGCTTTCTTT.

Comments on this clone: The germline gene is not matched at one end of the junction; a read error may be the cause. The gene calls are TRBV28 and TRBJ2-7, with D possibly matching TRBD1 (5 bases). Germline loops: CDR1 MDHEN, CDR2 SYDVKM. This CDR3 region has 9 residues. CDR3 in amino acids: CSAGYEQYF. CDR3 nucleotide sequence: TGCAGCGCAGGGTACGAGCAGTACTTC.

The table lists this clone with a count of one. The rearrangement uses TRBV18 and TRBJ2-5; D unclear. The CDR3 extends over 12 amino acids. The V gene's germline CDR1 is KGHSH and CDR2 LQKENI. The V gene lost 2 bases and the J gene lost 13 bases, with 14 bases spanning the gap. The CDR3 coding sequence is TGTGCCAGCTCACCAGAGAGGCGCCTGCCGTACTTC. It is translated as CASSPERRLPYF. The whole variable domain, remainder taken from reference TRBV18 and TRBJ2-5, is NAGVMQNPRHLVRRRGQEARLRCSPMKGHSHVYWYRQLPEEGLKFMVYLQKENIIDESGMPKERFSAEFPKEGPSILRIQQVVRGDSAAYFCASSPERRLPYFGPGTRLLVL.

The rearrangement links TRBV12-5 to TRBJ1-1; D gene ambiguous. There are 14 residues in the CDR3. Deletions cut 5 bases from V and 1 base from J, with 11 bases between. The germline gives CDR1 LGHNT, CDR2 FRNRAP. The DNA for the CDR3 is TGTGCTAGTGGTGCCTCTATCAAGAACACTGAAGCTTTCTTT. This codes for CASGASIKNTEAFF.

The CDR3 loop is CASSYSGTVSQPQHF. In DNA form, the CDR3 reads TGTGCCAGCAGTTATAGTGGGACAGTCAGTCAGCCCCAGCATTTT. The chain couples TRBV6-5 to TRBJ1-5; 7 nucleotides match TRBD1. The CDR3 loop spans 15 amino acids. Per germline, CDR1 MNHEY and CDR2 SVGAGI. With V trimmed by 3 bases and J by 6 bases, 8 bases remained unmatched.

V usage is TRBV7-6 and J usage is TRBJ1-1; TRBD1 matches at 7 bases. Germline loops: CDR1 SGHVS, CDR2 FNYEAQ. The length of the CDR3 is 14 residues. Trimming at V came to 3 bases and at J to 1 base, leaving 2 bases not matched to a gene. The CDR3 protein is CASSLRTGNTEAFF. CDR3 in DNA: TGTGCCAGCAGCTTGAGGACAGGGAACACTGAAGCTTTCTTT.

The chain joins TRBV28 to TRBJ2-5, with D perhaps TRBD1 (5 bases). Germline V gene sequence: CDR1 MDHEN, CDR2 SYDVKM. This CDR3 spans 14 amino acids. The V and J ends lost 5 bases and 6 bases respectively, with 16 bases between them. The CDR3 region is CASSPGRAGKTQYF. The CDR3, as DNA: TGTGCCAGCAGTCCCGGCAGGGCCGGAAAGACCCAGTACTTC. Based on the CDR3 plus reference TRBV28 and TRBJ2-5, the full variable domain is DVKVTQSSRYLVKRTGEKVFLECVQDMDHENMFWYRQDPGLGLRLIYFSYDVKMKEKGDIPEGYSVSREKKERFSLILESASTNQTSMYLCASSPGRAGKTQYFGPGTRLLVL.

V is TRBV28 and J is TRBJ1-5; possible D gene TRBD1, 6 bases. Germline CDR1 and CDR2: MDHEN and SYDVKM. This CDR3 comprises 16 residues. Trimming stripped 2 bases from V and 1 base from J, with 12 bases between. The chain's CDR3 is CASSLGGTGSNQPQHF. The CDR3 coding sequence is TGTGCCAGCAGTTTAGGGGGCACAGGGAGCAATCAGCCCCAGCATTTT.

This clone was observed a single time. The chain uses TRBV7-3 and TRBJ1-3; maybe TRBD1 (6 bases). This CDR3 contains 19 residues. Germline CDR1 reads SGHTA; CDR2 reads FQGTGA. V was pared by 1 base and J by 0 bases, with 19 bases between. In DNA form, the CDR3 reads TGTGCCAGCAGCTTAAGGTGGGTCCGGACAGAACCCTCTGGAAACACCATATATTTT. Protein: CASSLRWVRTEPSGNTIYF. Drawing the rest from reference TRBV7-3 and TRBJ1-3, the complete variable domain is GAGVSQTPSNKVTEKGKYVELRCDPISGHTALYWYRQSLGQGPEFLIYFQGTGAADDSGLPNDRFFAVRPEGSVSTLKIQRTERGDSAVYLCASSLRWVRTEPSGNTIYFGEGSWLTVV.

CDR3 loop: CSVTTGSGYGYTF. The CDR3 bases are TGCAGCGTGACCACAGGGAGCGGCTATGGCTACACCTTC. V is TRBV29-1 and J is TRBJ1-2; D might be TRBD1 (6 bases). CDR1 and CDR2 from the germline V gene are SQVTM and ANQGSEA. Trimming pared 6 bases from V and 4 bases from J, leaving 15 bases between. The CDR3 totals 13 residues.